One T cell receptor (beta chain) is described in this entry. Its antigen has not been determined. No much larger clone is present one base from it, and per-base qualities are unavailable. The record originates from a study of blood T cell repertoires in COVID-19 (dated by TCRdb to the early 2020s). Describing the broader study: Samples covering the acute and convalescent phases of COVID-19 were provided by collaborators in the United States, Italy and Spain. The material from the prospective study consisted of cDNA or gDNA derived from T cells, B-cell-depleted T cells, or PBMCs. Subjects who had been exposed to COVID-19, were actively infected with it, or had recovered from it provided the deeply sampled blood TCRbeta repertoires that made up the dataset. Where HLA class I and class II types were available, the types were taken from metadata supplied by the sample provider, not from assay-based typing. Samples came from the ongoing ImmuneRACE study (first 160 participants) plus 1,254 subjects from 6 global collaborators. The repertoires were released in a freely available public database meant as a resource for research on the immune response to SARS-CoV-2. A de-identified subject ID, COVID-19 status, age in years and sex were almost always included in the sample metadata.

What the work shows at the level of the full study, not this receptor alone: The amount of clinical and demographic metadata varied by source and participant and was provided uncurated.

TCRbeta CDR3 regions were amplified from genomic DNA using the immunoSEQ Assay, a bias-controlled multiplex PCR. Turning to the authors' computational methods: The number of nucleated cells in each sample was estimated by amplification of reference gene primers within the assay. To quantify the absolute abundance of each unique TCRbeta CDR3 rearrangement, sequence reads were collapsed and filtered. For each sample, productive Simpson clonality was calculated as the square root of Simpson's diversity index across productive rearrangements. Entries here come from immuneACCESS through TCRdb and include only in-frame sequences with V and J called. Some clones fail to appear in such tables; in the studies checked, an unresolved V gene covers under half of the shortfall, and the cause of the remainder is unknown. The DNA was the basis for D and trimming; V, J and clone size are from that table. The sample table lists about 240,000 clones, approximately 83% of them with a count of one. The ten top clones hold roughly 3.1% of the sample.

In the prospective study, participants were roughly 18 to 100 years old, resided in 24 geographic areas of the United States, and were enrolled through a virtual design. To assign participants to cohorts, the prospective study relied on clinical history that participants themselves reported in a screening survey and a study questionnaire. Each participant in the prospective study had whole blood, serum and a nasopharyngeal or oropharyngeal swab collected by mobile phlebotomists. Participants in the prospective study had the option to provide additional blood draws and questionnaires over a roughly 2-month period. Before DNA extraction, prospective study blood samples were shipped either frozen or at room temperature. The germline V gene sets CDR1 to SGHTA and CDR2 to FQGNSA. Trimmed from V: 5 bases; trimmed from J: 9 bases; junction bases lacking a gene match: 12. Spanning cysteine to phenylalanine, the CDR3 consists of 15 amino acids. CDR3 DNA is the only sequence kept; it has 45 bases, read in frame from the first base.

Recombination joined TRBV7-2 with TRBJ2-2; TRBD2 fits 7 bases in the junction. The sequence derives from a woman in her thirties or forties with acute COVID-19. The sample consisted of PBMCs or T cells enriched from blood (not recorded which). The DNA is TGTGCCAGCAGCCGCGCCGCGGGAGTGGGTAGGGAGCTGTTTTTT. This sequence encodes CASSRAAGVGRELFF.